Described below is a single TCR beta chain sequence and its context. Its antigen is not known. Extracted total RNA amounted to at least 5.5 micrograms for each sample. Trimming removed 5 bases at V and 2 bases at J, with 13 bases between. The germline V gene has CDR1 SGHTA and CDR2 FQGNSA. This CDR3 is built from 15 residues. The sample comes from a study of blood T cells in healthy people across ages. The wider study: Template switching recovered approximately one barcoded beta molecule for every two T cells. Overall study results and limits: The fall in TCR beta diversity per million T cells was roughly linear with age. Those diversity estimates obtained from one million T cells were thought to be underestimates.

Primed by a sample-barcoded 5' primer and a J-beta primer mix, a second PCR proceeded for about 6 to 12 cycles. MiXCR, run by TCRdb on the 5' RACE reads, gives a single entry per CDR3 protein. The sample holds around 1.7 million distinct CDR3 sequences, 28% seen once. The chain joins TRBV7-2 to TRBJ1-5; no reliable D call. The sample was blood. The source is a woman aged 25 to 39 in good health. The CDR3 nucleotides are TGTGCCAGCAGCGCCTCGCGAATGGGCAATCAGCCCCAGCATTTT. This encodes CASSASRMGNQPQHF.